A selection of T cell receptor beta chains follows, all from one sample in a study of shared clonotypes between healthy human individuals. Data came from immunoSEQ multiplex PCR; TCRdb stores just in-frame clones and leaves some out. The sample lists around 100,000 clones; about 66% were seen once. The sequenced sample consisted of memory CD8+ T cells sorted from blood. The receptor set was obtained from a woman aged 30 to 39 in good health. The CDR3 runs from the conserved cysteine through the conserved F or W. Each record gives: J gene, V gene, D gene, clone size, CDR3 protein, CDR3 DNA. A D gene is named only where the DNA matches it firmly. The size of a clone is reported for some rows only, either as once, few or many, or as a class for expanded clones.

J: TRBJ2-3; V: TRBV6-5; D: TRBD1; size: -; CDR3: CASRRPGQGTDTQYF; DNA: TGTGCCAGCAGAAGACCGGGACAGGGGACAGATACGCAGTATTTT
J: TRBJ2-7; V: TRBV25-1; D: -; size: many; CDR3: CASSPGQEQYF; DNA: TGTGCCAGCAGTCCCGGACAGGAGCAGTACTTC
J: TRBJ1-5; V: TRBV4-2; D: -; size: many; CDR3: CASSQEGAQPQHF; DNA: TGTGCCAGCAGCCAAGAGGGGGCTCAGCCCCAGCATTTT
J: TRBJ1-1; V: TRBV7-9; D: TRBD1; size: -; CDR3: CASIMTGLGNTEAFF; DNA: TGTGCCAGCATCATGACAGGGCTAGGGAACACTGAAGCTTTCTTT
J: TRBJ2-7; V: TRBV5-6; D: TRBD2; size: -; CDR3: CASSFRFRLAGDVGNEQYF; DNA: TGTGCCAGCAGCTTCCGTTTTAGACTAGCGGGAGACGTAGGTAACGAGCAGTACTTC
J: TRBJ1-1; V: TRBV13; D: TRBD1; size: few; CDR3: CASSPAGGTEAFF; DNA: TGTGCCAGCAGCCCCGCAGGGGGCACTGAAGCTTTCTTT
J: TRBJ2-7; V: TRBV4-1; D: TRBD1; size: once; CDR3: CASSQGVGQSPYEQYF; DNA: TGCGCCAGCAGCCAAGGGGTGGGACAGAGCCCCTACGAGCAGTACTTC
J: TRBJ1-2; V: TRBV29-1; D: TRBD1; size: -; CDR3: CSVEAGTAYYCYTF; DNA: TGCAGCGTTGAAGCGGGGACAGCTTACTATTGCTACACCTTC
J: TRBJ2-5; V: TRBV27; D: TRBD2; size: -; CDR3: CASMVAGGETQYF; DNA: TGTGCCAGCATGGTAGCGGGAGGCGAGACCCAGTACTTC
J: TRBJ1-2; V: TRBV6-5; D: -; size: -; CDR3: CASSPSGGFYGYTF; DNA: TGTGCCAGCAGTCCCTCCGGCGGATTCTATGGCTACACCTTC
J: TRBJ2-3; V: TRBV6-6; D: TRBD2; size: once; CDR3: CASSAIMAGVDTQYF; DNA: TGTGCCAGCAGTGCCATAATGGCGGGAGTGGATACGCAGTATTTT
J: TRBJ2-3; V: TRBV2; D: TRBD1; size: -; CDR3: CASSPRRTGSAQSTQYF; DNA: TGTGCCAGCAGTCCTCGGAGGACAGGGTCGGCACAGAGCACGCAGTATTTT
J: TRBJ2-3; V: TRBV28; D: TRBD2; size: few; CDR3: CASSSMTSGWGEVTDTQYF; DNA: TGTGCCAGCAGTTCGATGACTAGCGGGTGGGGAGAAGTCACAGATACGCAGTATTTT
J: TRBJ2-7; V: TRBV6-5; D: -; size: -; CDR3: CASSRDPQSREQYF; DNA: TGTGCCAGCAGCCGGGACCCCCAGTCGAGGGAGCAGTACTTC
J: TRBJ2-3; V: TRBV10-2; D: -; size: -; CDR3: CASSDLRNTDTQYF; DNA: TGCGCCAGCAGTGATTTGCGGAACACAGATACGCAGTATTTT
J: TRBJ2-3; V: TRBV7-9; D: TRBD1; size: -; CDR3: CASSSGGTGMRTDTQYF; DNA: TGTGCCAGCAGCTCGGGCGGGACAGGTATGAGGACAGATACGCAGTATTTT
J: TRBJ2-1; V: TRBV28; D: TRBD2; size: few; CDR3: CASSEQTRLAEQFF; DNA: TGTGCCAGCAGTGAGCAGACCAGACTAGCGGAGCAGTTCTTC
J: TRBJ2-1; V: TRBV30; D: TRBD2; size: -; CDR3: CAWSVLSSGWSYNEQFF; DNA: TGTGCCTGGAGTGTACTGTCTAGCGGATGGTCCTACAATGAGCAGTTCTTC
J: TRBJ1-5; V: TRBV27; D: -; size: -; CDR3: CASSPTGDSNQPQHF; DNA: TGTGCCAGCAGTCCGACAGGTGATAGCAATCAGCCCCAGCATTTT
J: TRBJ2-7; V: TRBV29-1; D: -; size: few; CDR3: CSVEDAEAYEQYF; DNA: TGCAGCGTTGAAGACGCCGAGGCCTACGAGCAGTACTTC
J: TRBJ1-5; V: TRBV6-1; D: -; size: -; CDR3: CASSESRGNQPQHF; DNA: TGTGCCAGCAGTGAATCAAGGGGGAATCAGCCCCAGCATTTT
J: TRBJ2-7; V: TRBV11-2; D: TRBD2; size: -; CDR3: CASSFTSGGKYEQYF; DNA: TGTGCCAGCAGCTTCACTAGCGGGGGGAAATACGAGCAGTACTTC
J: TRBJ2-5; V: TRBV27; D: -; size: -; CDR3: CASSFEGAETQYF; DNA: TGTGCCAGCAGTTTCGAGGGAGCGGAGACCCAGTACTTC
J: TRBJ2-1; V: TRBV15; D: TRBD1; size: -; CDR3: CATSAHRGSGGDEQFF; DNA: TGTGCCACCAGCGCACACAGGGGGTCGGGTGGGGATGAGCAGTTCTTC
J: TRBJ2-3; V: TRBV19; D: TRBD2; size: -; CDR3: CASSIGLASGSSDTQYF; DNA: TGTGCCAGTAGTATCGGGTTGGCCAGCGGGAGCTCAGATACGCAGTATTTT
J: TRBJ2-1; V: TRBV7-2; D: TRBD2; size: -; CDR3: CASSSSSLGTSTEQFF; DNA: TGTGCCAGCAGCTCCTCCAGCTTGGGGACTAGCACTGAGCAGTTCTTC